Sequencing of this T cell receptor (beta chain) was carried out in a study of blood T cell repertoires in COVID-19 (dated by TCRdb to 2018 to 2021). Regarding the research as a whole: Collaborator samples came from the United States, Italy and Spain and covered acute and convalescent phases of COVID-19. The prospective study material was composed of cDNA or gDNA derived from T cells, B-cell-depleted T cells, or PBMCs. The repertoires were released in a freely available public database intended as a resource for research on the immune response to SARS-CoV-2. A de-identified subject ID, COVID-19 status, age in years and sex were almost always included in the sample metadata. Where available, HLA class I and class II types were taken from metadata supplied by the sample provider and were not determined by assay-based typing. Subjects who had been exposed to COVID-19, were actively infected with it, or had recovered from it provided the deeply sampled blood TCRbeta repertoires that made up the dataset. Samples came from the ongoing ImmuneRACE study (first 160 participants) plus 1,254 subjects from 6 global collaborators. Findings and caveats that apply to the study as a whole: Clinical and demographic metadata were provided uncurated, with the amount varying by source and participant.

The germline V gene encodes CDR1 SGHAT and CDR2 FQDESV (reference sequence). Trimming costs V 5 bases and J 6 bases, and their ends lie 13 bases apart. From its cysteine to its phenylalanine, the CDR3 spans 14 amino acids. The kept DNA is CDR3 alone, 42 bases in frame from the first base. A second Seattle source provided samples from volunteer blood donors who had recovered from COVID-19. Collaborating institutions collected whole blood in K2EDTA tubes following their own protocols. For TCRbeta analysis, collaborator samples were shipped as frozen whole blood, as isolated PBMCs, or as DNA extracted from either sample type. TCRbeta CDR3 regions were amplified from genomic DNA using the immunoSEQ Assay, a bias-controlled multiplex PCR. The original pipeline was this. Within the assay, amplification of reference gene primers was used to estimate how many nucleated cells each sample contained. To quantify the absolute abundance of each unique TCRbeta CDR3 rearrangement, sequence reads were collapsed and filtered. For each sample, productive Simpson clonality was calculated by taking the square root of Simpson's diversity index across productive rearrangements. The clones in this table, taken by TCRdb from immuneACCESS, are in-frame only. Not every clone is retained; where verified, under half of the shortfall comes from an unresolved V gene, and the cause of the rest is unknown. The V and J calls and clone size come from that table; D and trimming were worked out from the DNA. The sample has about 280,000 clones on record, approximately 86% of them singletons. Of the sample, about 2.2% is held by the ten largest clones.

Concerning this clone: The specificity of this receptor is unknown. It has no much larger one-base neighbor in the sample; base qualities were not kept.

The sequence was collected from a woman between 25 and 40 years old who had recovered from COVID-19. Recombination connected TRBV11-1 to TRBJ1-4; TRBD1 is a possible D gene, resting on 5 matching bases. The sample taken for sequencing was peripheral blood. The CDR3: CASSQRGLDEKLFF. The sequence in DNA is TGTGCCAGCAGCCAAAGGGGCCTGGATGAAAAACTGTTTTTT.